A single sample is the source of the 21 T cell receptor beta chains below, sequenced in a study of blood T cell repertoires in COVID-19. Some clones are missing from TCRdb's copy, which holds only in-frame ones; the method was immunoSEQ multiplex PCR. The sample consists of approximately 210,000 clones, about 85% of them appearing once. Sequenced sample: peripheral blood. The receptors here all came from a man younger than 45 with active or convalescent COVID-19.

The chain is built from TRBV13 and TRBJ2-1; D call uncertain. The length of the CDR3 is 12 residues. Germline assignment: CDR1 PRHDT and CDR2 FYEKMQ (reference sequence). V gave up 2 bases and J gave up 4 bases, with 3 bases separating them. CDR3 sequence (DNA): TGTGCCAGCAGCTTATCTTACAATGAGCAGTTCTTC. Translating it yields CASSLSYNEQFF.

A note on this clone: A read error may account for a junction end that differs from germline. V is TRBV5-1 and J is TRBJ2-2, with D perhaps matching TRBD1 (6 bases). Germline CDR1 reads SGHRS; CDR2 reads YFSETQ. The CDR3 totals 13 residues. As DNA, the CDR3 is TGCGCCAGCACCCAGGGGAACCCCGGGGAGCTGTTTTTT. This encodes CASTQGNPGELFF.

J is TRBJ2-1 and V is TRBV7-9; 8 positions match TRBD2. V dropped 4 bases and J dropped 3; count of bases not matched to a gene: 8. This CDR3 region has 16 residues. The V gene's germline CDR1 is SEHNR and CDR2 FQNEAQ (reference sequence). CDR3 coding DNA: TGTGCCAGCAGCTCGACTAGCGTTGAATTCTACAATGAGCAGTTCTTC. It yields the protein CASSSTSVEFYNEQFF.

This chain joins TRBV6-2 or TRBV6-3 and TRBJ2-5; no firm D call. The CDR3 has 12 amino acids. In germline, CDR1 is MNHEY, CDR2 SVGEGT. V lost 2 bases and J lost 1, with 2 bases in between. CDR3 coding DNA: TGTGCCAGCAGTTACCTCCAAGAGACCCAGTACTTC. Protein product: CASSYLQETQYF.

In its sample, this clone was seen a few times. The gene calls are TRBV28 and TRBJ2-7, with 9 bases aligning to TRBD1. The CDR3 has 15 residues. J lost 7 bases, V lost 5 bases, and 12 bases had no gene match. CDR1 is MDHEN, CDR2 SYDVKM, per germline. The CDR3 here is CASSTSGTGTLEQYF. The CDR3 nucleotides are TGTGCCAGCAGTACCTCCGGGACAGGGACCTTGGAGCAGTACTTC.

On this clone itself: A read error may account for a junction end that differs from germline. The chain combines TRBV6-5 with TRBJ2-7; TRBD1 agrees at 8 bases. This CDR3 has 11 amino acids. Germline values: CDR1 MNHEY, CDR2 SVGAGI. The CDR3 is CASSPGTGPHF. As DNA, the CDR3 is TGTGCCAGCAGTCCTGGGACAGGTCCGCACTTC.

The rearrangement links TRBV30 to TRBJ1-1; possible D gene TRBD1, 6 bases. CDR3 size: 13 residues. V was shortened by 0 bases and J by 7 bases, with 12 bases between the two germline ends. The V gene's germline CDR1 is GTSNPN and CDR2 SVGIG (reference sequence). The CDR3 here is CAWSVRQGGEAFF. DNA for the CDR3: TGTGCCTGGAGTGTACGACAAGGGGGTGAAGCTTTCTTT. The full variable domain, in which reference TRBV30 and TRBJ1-1 provide the parts outside the CDR3, is SQTIHQWPATLVQPVGSPLSLECTVEGTSNPNLYWYRQAAGRGLQLLFYSVGIGQISSEVPQNLSASRPQDRQFILSSKKLLLSDSGFYLCAWSVRQGGEAFFGQGTRLTVV.

This clone occurred once. The chain recombines TRBV28 with TRBJ1-6; D not resolved. Trimming pared 7 bases from V and 4 bases from J, leaving 8 bases between. This CDR3 comprises 13 residues. Per the germline V gene, CDR1 is MDHEN and CDR2 is SYDVKM. CDR3 coding DNA: TGTGCCAGCACCCGGAGATATAATTCACCCCTCCACTTT. It encodes CASTRRYNSPLHF.

A few counts support this clone. The chain has TRBV7-6 and TRBJ1-2; maybe TRBD1 (6 bases). The CDR3 has 12 amino acids. The germline V and J ends were trimmed by 3 bases and 8 bases, with 10 bases remaining between them. Germline V gene data show CDR1 as SGHVS and CDR2 as FNYEAQ. CDR3 in amino acids: CASSLYREGYTF. CDR3 sequence (DNA): TGTGCCAGCAGCTTGTACAGGGAAGGCTACACCTTC.

This clone has more than one count but fewer than ten. CDR3 coding DNA: TGTGCCTGGTCAGGGTGGGGTGAAAAACTGTTTTTT. The encoded protein is CAWSGWGEKLFF. The chain links TRBV30 to TRBJ1-4; D perhaps matches TRBD1 (5 bases). Trimming stripped 5 bases from V and 7 bases from J, with 11 bases between. The germline V gene has CDR1 GTSNPN and CDR2 SVGIG (reference sequence). CDR3 length equals 12 residues.

V and J are TRBV9 and TRBJ2-1, with unresolved D. Germline values: CDR1 SGDLS, CDR2 YYNGEE. This CDR3 comprises 9 residues. V dropped 1 base and J dropped 13 bases, with 3 bases sitting between them. The CDR3 is CASSVIQFF. Written as DNA, the CDR3 is TGTGCCAGCAGCGTAATACAGTTCTTC.

Regarding this clone: This CDR3 is also generated by other DNA sequences in the sample. This sequence joins TRBV18 and TRBJ1-2; D is unresolved. V was shortened by 2 bases and J by 2 bases, with 6 bases between the two germline ends. The germline gives CDR1 KGHSH, CDR2 LQKENI. The CDR3 loop spans 13 amino acids. In DNA form, the CDR3 reads TGTGCCAGCTCACCAGACACGAACTATGGCTACACCTTC. This translates into CASSPDTNYGYTF.

The rearrangement uses TRBV28 and TRBJ2-1, with TRBD2 matching 7 bases. Trimming cost V 6 bases and J 0 bases; bases outside gene matches: 5. The CDR3 spans 15 residues. Germline lookup yields CDR1 MDHEN and CDR2 SYDVKM. The CDR3 DNA sequence: TGTGCCAGCAGGAAGCGGGATTTCTCCTACAATGAGCAGTTCTTC. Protein product: CASRKRDFSYNEQFF. Full variable domain (rest looked up from reference TRBV28 and TRBJ2-1): DVKVTQSSRYLVKRTGEKVFLECVQDMDHENMFWYRQDPGLGLRLIYFSYDVKMKEKGDIPEGYSVSREKKERFSLILESASTNQTSMYLCASRKRDFSYNEQFFGPGTRLTVL.

J is TRBJ2-7 and V is TRBV24-1, with D tentatively TRBD2 (6 bases). V was cut by 10 bases and J by 0 bases, with 12 bases left in between. The CDR3 extends over 13 amino acids. Germline values: CDR1 KGHDR, CDR2 SFDVKD. CDR3 region: CATAPGGSYEQYF. The CDR3 region has the DNA TGTGCCACTGCTCCCGGGGGCTCCTACGAGCAGTACTTC.

This clone showed up many times. The chain has TRBV7-8 and TRBJ2-6; TRBD1 might be the D (5 bases). The CDR3 covers 15 residues. V lost 5 bases and J lost 0, with 8 bases in between. The V gene's germline CDR1 is SGHVS and CDR2 FQNEAQ. This chain's CDR3 is CASSADTSGANVLTF. The CDR3 DNA is TGTGCCAGCAGCGCGGACACCTCTGGGGCCAACGTCCTGACTTTC.

The rearrangement links TRBV4-3 to TRBJ2-2, with TRBD2 matching over 8 bases. The junction had 6 bases not matched to a gene; V was cut back by 0 bases and J by 0 bases. The CDR3 contains 18 residues. The germline V gene has CDR1 LGHNA and CDR2 YSLEER. Here the CDR3 DNA reads TGCGCCAGCAGCCAAGATCACCTAGCGGGCGCGAACACCGGGGAGCTGTTTTTT. Amino acid sequence: CASSQDHLAGANTGELFF.

The CDR3 nucleotides are TGTGCCACATCGAGCCCAGGGCTTGGGGGCACAGATACGCAGTATTTT. Translation gives CATSSPGLGGTDTQYF. This chain uses TRBV24-1 with TRBJ2-3; a possible D gene is TRBD1 (5 bases). V was trimmed by 10 bases and J by 1 base, leaving 20 bases between them. Germline CDR1 KGHDR, CDR2 SFDVKD. This CDR3 has 16 amino acids.

With regard to this clone: One end of the junction is discordant with germline, which a read error may explain. The V gene is TRBV7-7, the J gene TRBJ2-3, with D tentatively TRBD2 (6 bases). Germline CDR1 reads SSHAT; CDR2 reads FNYEAQ (reference sequence). The CDR3 extends over 19 amino acids. The DNA of the CDR3 is TGTGCTAGCAGCTTAAGATGGCCCCGGGAGACCCTTCGATACGATACGCAGTATTTT. This gives the protein CASSLRWPRETLRYDTQYF.

J is TRBJ1-4 and V is TRBV19; D unclear. The V end was cut by 9 bases, the J end by 7 bases, with 24 bases between. This CDR3 is built from 16 residues. Germline CDR1 is LNHDA and CDR2 is SQIVND (reference sequence). The CDR3 DNA reads as TGTGCCAGCCTGCCCGTTGGTGTGGGTCGGGGTGAAAAACTGTTTTTT. This sequence encodes CASLPVGVGRGEKLFF. Variable domain in full (rest from reference TRBV19 and TRBJ1-4): DGGITQSPKYLFRKEGQNVTLSCEQNLNHDAMYWYRQDPGQGLRLIYYSQIVNDFQKGDIAEGYSVSREKKESFPLTVTSAQKNPTAFYLCASLPVGVGRGEKLFFGSGTQLSVL.

The genes are TRBV30 and TRBJ1-3; D ambiguous. Trimming stripped 0 bases from V and 0 bases from J, with 9 bases between. This CDR3 region has 15 residues. The germline V gene has CDR1 GTSNPN and CDR2 SVGIG (reference sequence). The CDR3 protein is CAWSVRGSSGNTIYF. The CDR3 DNA sequence: TGTGCCTGGAGTGTACGTGGGAGCTCTGGAAACACCATATATTTT.

V usage is TRBV6-5 and J usage is TRBJ1-5, with D maybe TRBD1 (6 bases). Deletions cut 7 bases from V and 7 bases from J, with 17 bases between. This CDR3 region has 14 residues. Germline lookup yields CDR1 MNHEY and CDR2 SVGAGI. DNA of the CDR3: TGTGCCAGCAATAGGGACATTAAGGGCCAGCCCCAGCATTTT. Amino acids: CASNRDIKGQPQHF.